What follows is one TCR beta chain and its context. Its antigen is currently unknown. Generated by immunoSEQ multiplex PCR, the TCRdb table keeps only in-frame clones and is missing some. The data show 130,000 to 150,000 clones, 70% to 90% seen once. The sample originates from a study of T cell responses to AZD1222 COVID-19 vaccine. Germline CDR1 SGHNT, CDR2 YYREEE (reference sequence). The CDR3 contains 15 residues. Trimming cost V 1 base and J 0 bases, with 11 bases left between them. Broader study findings: Of spike-specific TCRs, nearly half reportedly target regions left unmutated in variants. White British ancestry dominated among donors, who included more females, and clonal diversity was possibly underestimated.

The rearrangement uses TRBV5-4 and TRBJ2-7; possible D gene TRBD1, 5 bases. The source is an adult in good health. The material sequenced was peripheral blood, taken on day 0 of AZD1222 vaccination. The CDR3 loop is CASSLPQASSYEQYF. CDR3 sequence (DNA): TGTGCCAGCAGCTTGCCACAGGCGAGCTCCTACGAGCAGTACTTC.